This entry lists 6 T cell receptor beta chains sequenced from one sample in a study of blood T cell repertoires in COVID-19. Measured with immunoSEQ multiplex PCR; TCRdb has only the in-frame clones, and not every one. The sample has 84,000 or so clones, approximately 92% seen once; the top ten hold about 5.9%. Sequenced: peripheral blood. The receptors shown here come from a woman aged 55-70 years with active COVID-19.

For the CDR3, the DNA is TGTGCCAGCAGCCCGGACAGGGGGTGGAGTGGGGCCAACGTCCTGACTTTC. Its translation is CASSPDRGWSGANVLTF. The chain has TRBV6-2 or TRBV6-3 and TRBJ2-6, with 10 bases lining up with TRBD1. V lost 6 bases and J lost 3; bases outside the gene matches: 8. Germline V lookup: CDR1 MNHEY, CDR2 SVGEGT. CDR3 size: 17 residues.

As DNA, the CDR3 is TGTGCCAGCAGTTACGGTCGGGTAGGAACCTACGAGCAGTACTTC. This encodes CASSYGRVGTYEQYF. The chain uses TRBV6-5 and TRBJ2-7; D is uncertain. Trimming removed 2 bases at V and 2 bases at J, with 13 bases between. Per the germline V gene, CDR1 is MNHEY and CDR2 is SVGAGI. The CDR3 covers 15 residues.

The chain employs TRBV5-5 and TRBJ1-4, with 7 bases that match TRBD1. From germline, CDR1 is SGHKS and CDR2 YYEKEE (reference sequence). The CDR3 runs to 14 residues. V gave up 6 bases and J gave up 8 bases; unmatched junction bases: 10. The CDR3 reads CASNLQGQREKLFF. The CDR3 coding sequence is TGTGCCAGCAACCTACAGGGGCAGAGAGAAAAACTGTTTTTT.

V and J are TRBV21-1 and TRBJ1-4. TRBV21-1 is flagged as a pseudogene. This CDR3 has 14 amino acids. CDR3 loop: CASSKPLFNEKLFF. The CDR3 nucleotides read TGTGCCAGCAGCAAACCACTCTTTAATGAAAAACTGTTTTTT.

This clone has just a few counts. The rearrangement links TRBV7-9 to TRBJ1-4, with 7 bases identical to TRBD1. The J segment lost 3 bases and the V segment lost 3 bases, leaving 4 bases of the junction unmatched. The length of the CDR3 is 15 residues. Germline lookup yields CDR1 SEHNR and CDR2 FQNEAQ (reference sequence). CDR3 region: CASSFSGGPNEKLFF. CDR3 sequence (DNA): TGTGCCAGCAGCTTTTCAGGGGGTCCTAATGAAAAACTGTTTTTT.

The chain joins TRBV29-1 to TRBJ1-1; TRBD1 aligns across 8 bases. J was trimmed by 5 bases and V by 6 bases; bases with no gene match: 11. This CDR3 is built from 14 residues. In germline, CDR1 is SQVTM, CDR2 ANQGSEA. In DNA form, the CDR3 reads TGCAGCGTCGACCCGGGACAGGCGGAGACTGAAGCTTTCTTT. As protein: CSVDPGQAETEAFF.